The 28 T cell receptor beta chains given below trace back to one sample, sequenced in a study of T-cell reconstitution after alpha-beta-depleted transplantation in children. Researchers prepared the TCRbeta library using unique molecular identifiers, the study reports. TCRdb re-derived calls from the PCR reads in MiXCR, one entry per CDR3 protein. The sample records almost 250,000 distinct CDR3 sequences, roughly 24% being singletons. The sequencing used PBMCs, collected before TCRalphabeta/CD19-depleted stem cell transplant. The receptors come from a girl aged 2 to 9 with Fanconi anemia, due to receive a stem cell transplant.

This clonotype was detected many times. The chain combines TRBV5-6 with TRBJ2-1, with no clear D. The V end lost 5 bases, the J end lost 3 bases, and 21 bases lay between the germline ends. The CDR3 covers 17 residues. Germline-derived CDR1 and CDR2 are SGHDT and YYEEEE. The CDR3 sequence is CASRPLSGGEDYNEQFF. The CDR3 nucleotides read TGTGCCAGCAGGCCACTTTCAGGTGGCGAGGACTACAATGAGCAGTTCTTC. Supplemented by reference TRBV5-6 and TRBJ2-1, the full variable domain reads DAGVTQSPTHLIKTRGQQVTLRCSPKSGHDTVSWYQQALGQGPQFIFQYYEEEERQRGNFPDRFSGHQFPNYSSELNVNALLLGDSALYLCASRPLSGGEDYNEQFFGPGTRLTVL.

As DNA, the CDR3 is TGTGCCAGCAGCGTAGCTAGCGGGGGGCCACGGGAGCAGTTCTTC. It yields the protein CASSVASGGPREQFF. The chain carries TRBV9 and TRBJ2-1; 11 nucleotides match TRBD2. In germline, CDR1 is SGDLS, CDR2 YYNGEE. Trimming at V came to 0 bases and at J to 10 bases, leaving 6 bases not matched to a gene. This CDR3 has 15 amino acids.

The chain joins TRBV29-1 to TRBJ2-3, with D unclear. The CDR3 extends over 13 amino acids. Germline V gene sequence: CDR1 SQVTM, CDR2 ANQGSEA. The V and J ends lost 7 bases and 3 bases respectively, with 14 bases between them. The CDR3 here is CSASAKLTDTQYF. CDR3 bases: TGCAGCGCGAGCGCAAAGTTAACAGATACGCAGTATTTT.

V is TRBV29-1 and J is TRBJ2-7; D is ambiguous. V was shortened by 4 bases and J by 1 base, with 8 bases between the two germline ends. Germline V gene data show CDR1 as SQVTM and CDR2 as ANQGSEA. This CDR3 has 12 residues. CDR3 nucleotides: TGCAGCGTTGGCGACCTATCCTACGAGCAGTACTTC. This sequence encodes CSVGDLSYEQYF.

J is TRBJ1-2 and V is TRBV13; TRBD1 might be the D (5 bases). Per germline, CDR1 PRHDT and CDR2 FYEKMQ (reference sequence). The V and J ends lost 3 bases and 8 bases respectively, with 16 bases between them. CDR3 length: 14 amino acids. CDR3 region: CASSLRGAPEGYTF. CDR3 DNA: TGTGCCAGCAGCTTGCGTGGGGCCCCGGAGGGCTACACCTTC.

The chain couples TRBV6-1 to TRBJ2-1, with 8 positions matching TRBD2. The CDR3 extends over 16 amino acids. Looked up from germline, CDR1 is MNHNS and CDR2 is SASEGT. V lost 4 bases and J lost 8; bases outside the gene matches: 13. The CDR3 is CASSALGSGSTDEQFF. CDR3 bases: TGTGCCAGCAGTGCCCTGGGGAGCGGGAGCACGGATGAGCAGTTCTTC.

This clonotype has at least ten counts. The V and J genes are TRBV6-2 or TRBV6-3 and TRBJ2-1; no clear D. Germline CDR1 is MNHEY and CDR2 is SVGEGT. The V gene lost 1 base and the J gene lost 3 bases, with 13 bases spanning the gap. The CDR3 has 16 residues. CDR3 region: CASSYLLAASYNEQFF. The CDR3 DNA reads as TGTGCCAGCAGTTACTTATTGGCAGCGAGCTACAATGAGCAGTTCTTC.

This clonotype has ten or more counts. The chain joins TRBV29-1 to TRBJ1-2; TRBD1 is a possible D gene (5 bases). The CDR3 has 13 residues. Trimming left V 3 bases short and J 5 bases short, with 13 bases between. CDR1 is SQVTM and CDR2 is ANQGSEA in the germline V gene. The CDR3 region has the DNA TGCAGCGTTGATCGGTCAGGGAGTTATGGCTACACCTTC. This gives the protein CSVDRSGSYGYTF.

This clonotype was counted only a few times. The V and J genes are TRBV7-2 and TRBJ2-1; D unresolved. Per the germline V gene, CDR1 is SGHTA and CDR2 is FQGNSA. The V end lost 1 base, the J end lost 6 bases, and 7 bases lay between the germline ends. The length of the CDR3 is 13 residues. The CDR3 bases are TGTGCCAGCAGCTTAGGTCCCTCCAATGAGCAGTTCTTC. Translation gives CASSLGPSNEQFF.

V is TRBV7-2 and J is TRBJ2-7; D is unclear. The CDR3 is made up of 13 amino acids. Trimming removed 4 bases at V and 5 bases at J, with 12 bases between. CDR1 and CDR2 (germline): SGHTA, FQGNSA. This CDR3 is CASSYEHLDEQYF. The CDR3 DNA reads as TGTGCCAGCAGCTATGAACACCTGGACGAGCAGTACTTC.

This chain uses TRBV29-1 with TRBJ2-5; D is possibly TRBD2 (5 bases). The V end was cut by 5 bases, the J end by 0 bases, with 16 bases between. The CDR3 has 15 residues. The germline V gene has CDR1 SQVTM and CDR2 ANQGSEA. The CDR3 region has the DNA TGCAGCGTTCTTCCGAAGTCGGGGTACCAAGAGACCCAGTACTTC. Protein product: CSVLPKSGYQETQYF.

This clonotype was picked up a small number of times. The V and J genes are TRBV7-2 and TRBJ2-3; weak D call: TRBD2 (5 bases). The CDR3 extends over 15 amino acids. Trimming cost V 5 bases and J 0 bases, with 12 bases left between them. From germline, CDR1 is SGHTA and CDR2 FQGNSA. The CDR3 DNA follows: TGTGCCAGCAGCCTTACGGGGAGAAGCACAGATACGCAGTATTTT. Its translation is CASSLTGRSTDTQYF.

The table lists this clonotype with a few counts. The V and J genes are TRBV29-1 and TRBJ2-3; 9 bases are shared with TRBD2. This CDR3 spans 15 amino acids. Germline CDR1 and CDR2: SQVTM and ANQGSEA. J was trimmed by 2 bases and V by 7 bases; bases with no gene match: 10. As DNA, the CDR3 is TGCAGCGCAGGTTTAGCGGGGGCCTTCACAGATACGCAGTATTTT. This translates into CSAGLAGAFTDTQYF.

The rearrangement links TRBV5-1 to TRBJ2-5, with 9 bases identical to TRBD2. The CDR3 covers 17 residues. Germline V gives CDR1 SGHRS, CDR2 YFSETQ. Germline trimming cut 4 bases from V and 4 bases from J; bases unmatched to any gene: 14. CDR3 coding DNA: TGCGCCAGCAGCATAGGGACTAGCACCGACCCTCGAGAGACCCAGTACTTC. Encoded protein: CASSIGTSTDPRETQYF.

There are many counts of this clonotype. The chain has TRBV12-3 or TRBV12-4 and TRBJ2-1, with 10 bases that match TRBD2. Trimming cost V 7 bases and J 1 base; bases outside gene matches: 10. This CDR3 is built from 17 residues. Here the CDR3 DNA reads TGTGCCAGCACCACCAGCGGGGGGGCGAGGTCCTACAATGAGCAGTTCTTC. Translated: CASTTSGGARSYNEQFF.

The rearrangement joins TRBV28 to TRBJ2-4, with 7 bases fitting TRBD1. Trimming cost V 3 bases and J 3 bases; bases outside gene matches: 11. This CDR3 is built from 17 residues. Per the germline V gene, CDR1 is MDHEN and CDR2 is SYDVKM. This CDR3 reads CASSFRPWTGNKNIQYF. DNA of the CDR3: TGTGCCAGCAGTTTTCGGCCTTGGACAGGCAACAAAAACATTCAGTACTTC.

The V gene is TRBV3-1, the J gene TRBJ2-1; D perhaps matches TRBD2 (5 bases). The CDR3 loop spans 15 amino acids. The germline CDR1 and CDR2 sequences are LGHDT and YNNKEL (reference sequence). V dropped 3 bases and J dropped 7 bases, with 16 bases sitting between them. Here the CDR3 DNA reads TGTGCCAGCAGCCACCTTCCCACGGGGTGGAATGAGCAGTTCTTC. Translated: CASSHLPTGWNEQFF.

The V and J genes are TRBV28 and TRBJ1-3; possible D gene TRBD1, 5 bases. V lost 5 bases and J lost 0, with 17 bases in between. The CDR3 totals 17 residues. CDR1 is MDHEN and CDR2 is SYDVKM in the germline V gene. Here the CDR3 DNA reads TGTGCCAGCAGTCCTCGTAGGGGTCCCCTCTCTGGAAACACCATATATTTT. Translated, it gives CASSPRRGPLSGNTIYF.

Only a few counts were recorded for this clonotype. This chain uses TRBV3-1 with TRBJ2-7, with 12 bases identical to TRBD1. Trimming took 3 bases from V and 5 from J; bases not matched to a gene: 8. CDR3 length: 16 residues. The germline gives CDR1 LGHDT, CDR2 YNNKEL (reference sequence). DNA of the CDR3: TGTGCCAGCAGCCAGGAGGGACAGGGGGCGAGAAACGAGCAGTACTTC. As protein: CASSQEGQGARNEQYF.

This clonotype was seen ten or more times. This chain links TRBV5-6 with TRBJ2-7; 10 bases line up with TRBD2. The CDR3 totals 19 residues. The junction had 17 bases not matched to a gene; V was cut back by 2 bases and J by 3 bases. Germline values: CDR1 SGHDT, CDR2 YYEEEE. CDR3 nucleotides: TGTGCCAGCAGCTTACCGGGACTAGCGTCCTCGTACAGAGACTACGAGCAGTACTTC. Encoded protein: CASSLPGLASSYRDYEQYF.

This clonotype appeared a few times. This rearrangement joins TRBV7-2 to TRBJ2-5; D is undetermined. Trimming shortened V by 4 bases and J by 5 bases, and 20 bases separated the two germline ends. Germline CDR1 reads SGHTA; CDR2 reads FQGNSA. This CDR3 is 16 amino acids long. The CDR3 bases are TGTGCCAGCAGCTCCGGTTCGCGACCCCCCGGGGAGACCCAGTACTTC. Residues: CASSSGSRPPGETQYF.

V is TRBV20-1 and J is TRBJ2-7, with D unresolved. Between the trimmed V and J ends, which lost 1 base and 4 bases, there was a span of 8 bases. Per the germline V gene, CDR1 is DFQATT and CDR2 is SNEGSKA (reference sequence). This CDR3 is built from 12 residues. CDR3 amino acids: CSARVALYEQYF. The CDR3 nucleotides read TGCAGTGCTAGAGTGGCCCTATACGAGCAGTACTTC.

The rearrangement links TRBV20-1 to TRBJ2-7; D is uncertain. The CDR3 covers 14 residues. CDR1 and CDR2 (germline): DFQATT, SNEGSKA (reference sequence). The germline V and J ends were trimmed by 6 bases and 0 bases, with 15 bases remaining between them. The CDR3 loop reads CSADATSSSYEQYF. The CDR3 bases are TGCAGTGCCGATGCGACAAGTAGCTCCTACGAGCAGTACTTC.

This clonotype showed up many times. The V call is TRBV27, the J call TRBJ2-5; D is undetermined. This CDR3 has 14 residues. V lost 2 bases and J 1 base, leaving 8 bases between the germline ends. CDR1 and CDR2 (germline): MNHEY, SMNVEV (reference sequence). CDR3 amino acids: CASSLRRTQETQYF. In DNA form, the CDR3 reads TGTGCCAGCAGTTTAAGACGGACCCAAGAGACCCAGTACTTC.

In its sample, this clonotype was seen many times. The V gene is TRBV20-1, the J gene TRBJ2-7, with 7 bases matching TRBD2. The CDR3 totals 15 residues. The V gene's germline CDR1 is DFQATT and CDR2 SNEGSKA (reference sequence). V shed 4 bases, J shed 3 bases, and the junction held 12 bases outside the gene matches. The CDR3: CSANRGRLASYEQYF. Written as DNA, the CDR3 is TGCAGTGCTAATAGGGGTCGACTAGCCAGCTACGAGCAGTACTTC.

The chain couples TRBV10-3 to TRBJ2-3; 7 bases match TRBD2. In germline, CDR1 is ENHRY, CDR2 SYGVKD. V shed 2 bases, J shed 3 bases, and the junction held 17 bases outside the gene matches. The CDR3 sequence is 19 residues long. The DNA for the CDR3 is TGTGCCATCAGTGAGGGGTCCGTCGGGCGGGAGAAGGTTACAGATACGCAGTATTTT. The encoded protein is CAISEGSVGREKVTDTQYF.

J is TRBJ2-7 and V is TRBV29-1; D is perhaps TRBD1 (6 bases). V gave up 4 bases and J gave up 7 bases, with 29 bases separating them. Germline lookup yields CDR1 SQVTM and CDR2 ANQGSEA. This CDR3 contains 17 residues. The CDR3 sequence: CSVVKGTRGYREGEQYF. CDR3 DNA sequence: TGCAGCGTTGTAAAGGGGACAAGGGGCTACCGAGAAGGTGAGCAGTACTTC.

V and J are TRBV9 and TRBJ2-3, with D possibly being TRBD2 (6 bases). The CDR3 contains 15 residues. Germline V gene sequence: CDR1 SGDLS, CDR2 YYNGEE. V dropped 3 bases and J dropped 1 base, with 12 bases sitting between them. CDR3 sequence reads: CASSGRGLGTDTQYF. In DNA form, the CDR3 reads TGTGCCAGCAGCGGGAGGGGACTCGGCACAGATACGCAGTATTTT.